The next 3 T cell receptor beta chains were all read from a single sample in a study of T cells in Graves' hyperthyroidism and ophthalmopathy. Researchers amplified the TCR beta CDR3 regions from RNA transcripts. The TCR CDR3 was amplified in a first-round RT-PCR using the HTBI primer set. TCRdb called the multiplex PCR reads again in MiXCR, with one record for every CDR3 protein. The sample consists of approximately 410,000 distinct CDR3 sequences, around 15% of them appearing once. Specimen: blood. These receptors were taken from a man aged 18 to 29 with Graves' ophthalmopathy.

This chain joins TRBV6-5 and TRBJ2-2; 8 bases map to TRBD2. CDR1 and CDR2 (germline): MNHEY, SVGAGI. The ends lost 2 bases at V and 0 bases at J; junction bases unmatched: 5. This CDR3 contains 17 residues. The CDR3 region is CASSYQGGRPNTGELFF. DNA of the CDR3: TGTGCCAGCAGTTACCAGGGCGGGAGGCCGAACACCGGGGAGCTGTTTTTT.

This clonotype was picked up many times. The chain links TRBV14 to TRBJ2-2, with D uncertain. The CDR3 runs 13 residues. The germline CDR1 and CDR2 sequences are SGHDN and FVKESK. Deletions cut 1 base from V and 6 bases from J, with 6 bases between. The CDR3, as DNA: TGTGCCAGCAGCCAAGGAGTCGCCGGGGAGCTGTTTTTT. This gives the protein CASSQGVAGELFF.

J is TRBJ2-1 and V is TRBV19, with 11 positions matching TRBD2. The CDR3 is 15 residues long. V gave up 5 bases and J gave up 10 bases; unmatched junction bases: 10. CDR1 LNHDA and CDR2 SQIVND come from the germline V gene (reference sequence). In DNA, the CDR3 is TGTGCCAGTAGTCTGGGACTAGCGGTCGGGCGGGAGCAGTTCTTC. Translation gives CASSLGLAVGREQFF. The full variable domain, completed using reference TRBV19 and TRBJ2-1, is DGGITQSPKYLFRKEGQNVTLSCEQNLNHDAMYWYRQDPGQGLRLIYYSQIVNDFQKGDIAEGYSVSREKKESFPLTVTSAQKNPTAFYLCASSLGLAVGREQFFGPGTRLTVL.